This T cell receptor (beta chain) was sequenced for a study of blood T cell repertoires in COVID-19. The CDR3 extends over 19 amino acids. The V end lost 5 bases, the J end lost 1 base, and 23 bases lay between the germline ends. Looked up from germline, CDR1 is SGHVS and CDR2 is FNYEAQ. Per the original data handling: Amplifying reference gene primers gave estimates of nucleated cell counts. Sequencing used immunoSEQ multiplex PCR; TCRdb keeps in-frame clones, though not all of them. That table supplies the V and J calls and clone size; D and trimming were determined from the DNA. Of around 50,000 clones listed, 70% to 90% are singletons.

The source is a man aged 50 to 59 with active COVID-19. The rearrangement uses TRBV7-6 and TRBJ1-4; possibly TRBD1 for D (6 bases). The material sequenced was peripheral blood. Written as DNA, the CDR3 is TGTGCCAGCAGCGCGACCGGGACACCTTCCCTGAGAACTAATGAAAAACTGTTTTTT. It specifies CASSATGTPSLRTNEKLFF.